The 14 T cell receptor beta chains in this list originate from one sample, sequenced in a study of metastatic and nonmetastatic thyroid tumors. TCRdb reassembled clones from the PCR reads with MiXCR. The repertoire holds over 45,000 clones, with roughly a fifth as singletons. Every patient underwent thyroid surgery untreated. The sequenced sample consisted of blood. These receptors were collected from a male donor with papillary thyroid cancer or a benign thyroid nodule (not recorded which). Some clones in this sample may be carry-over from other donors' samples.

The CDR3 region has the DNA TGTGCCAGCAGCCCATACAGCGGGGGGGCGGCCGGGGAGCTGTTTTTT. Protein: CASSPYSGGAAGELFF. J is TRBJ2-2 and V is TRBV11-2; 10 bases line up with TRBD2. Looked up from germline, CDR1 is SGHAT and CDR2 is FQNNGV. This CDR3 has 16 residues. Trimming at V came to 5 bases and at J to 6 bases, leaving 9 bases not matched to a gene.

For this clone: This may be a read error, as it is one base from a much larger clone. The chain uses TRBV20-1 and TRBJ2-3; no reliable D call. The length of the CDR3 is 10 residues. Trimming stripped 7 bases from V and 7 bases from J, with 9 bases between. Germline V gives CDR1 DFQATT, CDR2 SNEGSKA (reference sequence). In DNA, the CDR3 is TGCAGTGTTAGGGTGTATACGCAGTATTTT. This gives the protein CSVRVYTQYF.

This clone appeared a single time. The conserved phenylalanine or tryptophan normally closing the CDR3 is absent here, so this likely arose from a read error. The chain is built from TRBV5-1 and TRBJ2-3; D perhaps matches TRBD2 (5 bases). This CDR3 comprises 17 residues. Germline assignment: CDR1 SGHRS and CDR2 YFSETQ. Trimming removed 1 base from V and 0 bases from J, with 15 bases in between. CDR3 coding DNA: TGCGCCAGCAGCTTGCATCCTAGCAGAGGGAGCACAGATACGCAGTATTAT. Residues: CASSLHPSRGSTDTQYY.

This clone has ten or more counts. The chain recombines TRBV28 with TRBJ2-7; TRBD2 matches 10 bases. CDR3 length equals 15 residues. From germline, CDR1 is MDHEN and CDR2 SYDVKM. The ends lost 2 bases at V and 7 bases at J; junction bases unmatched: 8. In nucleotides, the CDR3 is TGTGCCAGCAGTTTACGGCTAGCGGGAGCGGAGGAGCAGTACTTC. It translates to CASSLRLAGAEEQYF. The full variable domain, its missing parts supplied by reference TRBV28 and TRBJ2-7, is DVKVTQSSRYLVKRTGEKVFLECVQDMDHENMFWYRQDPGLGLRLIYFSYDVKMKEKGDIPEGYSVSREKKERFSLILESASTNQTSMYLCASSLRLAGAEEQYFGPGTRLTVT.

This clone has ten or more counts. The V and J genes are TRBV4-1 and TRBJ1-6; TRBD1 agrees at 9 bases. Trimming at V came to 1 base and at J to 12 bases, leaving 7 bases not matched to a gene. Germline CDR1 and CDR2: MGHRA and YSYEKL. The CDR3 has 15 amino acids. DNA for the CDR3: TGCGCCAGCAGCCAAGGTAACCGGGACAGGGAACCCCTCCACTTT. Translating it yields CASSQGNRDREPLHF.

This clone was found many times. This chain connects TRBV6-1 to TRBJ2-2, with unresolved D. This CDR3 region has 16 residues. From germline, CDR1 is MNHNS and CDR2 SASEGT. V lost 5 bases, J lost 1 base, and 14 bases lay in between. This CDR3 reads CASSRLPHQNTGELFF. CDR3 coding DNA: TGTGCCAGCAGTCGCCTGCCACACCAGAACACCGGGGAGCTGTTTTTT.

The table lists this clone with many counts. The genes are TRBV18 and TRBJ1-5, with 7 nucleotides matching TRBD1. The CDR3 has 15 residues. CDR1 is KGHSH and CDR2 is LQKENI in the germline V gene. Trimming cost V 4 bases and J 14 bases; bases outside gene matches: 17. CDR3 sequence reads: CASSQSRGGGDTKHF. In nucleotides, the CDR3 is TGTGCCAGCTCACAGTCACGTGGAGGGGGCGATACCAAGCATTTT. The full variable domain, its missing parts supplied by reference TRBV18 and TRBJ1-5, is NAGVMQNPRHLVRRRGQEARLRCSPMKGHSHVYWYRQLPEEGLKFMVYLQKENIIDESGMPKERFSAEFPKEGPSILRIQQVVRGDSAAYFCASSQSRGGGDTKHFGDGTRLSIL.

The genes are TRBV20-1 and TRBJ1-1, with D uncertain. CDR3 length: 10 amino acids. Deletions cut 0 bases from V and 10 bases from J, with 6 bases between. CDR1 DFQATT and CDR2 SNEGSKA come from the germline V gene (reference sequence). The CDR3 sequence: CSARDVLAFF. DNA of the CDR3: TGCAGTGCTAGAGATGTCTTAGCTTTCTTT.

The J gene is TRBJ2-2, the V gene TRBV20-1; 7 bases line up with TRBD2. Germline V lookup: CDR1 DFQATT, CDR2 SNEGSKA (reference sequence). This CDR3 is 14 amino acids long. The V and J ends lost 1 base and 7 bases, in that order; junction bases with no gene match: 6. For the CDR3, the DNA is TGCAGTGCTAGAGGAGGCGGGAGCGTCGGGGAGCTGTTTTTT. Its protein product is CSARGGGSVGELFF.

This clone was observed at least ten times. The chain joins TRBV6-1 to TRBJ1-1, with 11 bases identical to TRBD1. CDR3 length: 13 amino acids. The trim removed 11 bases at V and 6 bases at J, leaving 8 bases unmatched. CDR1 MNHNS and CDR2 SASEGT come from the germline V gene. The CDR3 loop is CAVRTGGVPEAFF. CDR3 coding DNA: TGTGCCGTTAGGACAGGGGGCGTCCCTGAAGCTTTCTTT.

The V gene is TRBV30, the J gene TRBJ2-7; D remains ambiguous. Trimming cost V 0 bases and J 2 bases, with 5 bases left between them. The CDR3 spans 12 residues. From germline, CDR1 is GTSNPN and CDR2 SVGIG (reference sequence). This chain's CDR3 is CAWSVPAYEQYF. The DNA for the CDR3 is TGTGCCTGGAGTGTCCCTGCCTACGAGCAGTACTTC.

There are many counts of this clone. Other DNA sequences of this sample code for an identical CDR3. V is TRBV6-1 and J is TRBJ2-3, with D possibly matching TRBD1 (5 bases). The CDR3 sequence is 15 residues long. The V gene's germline CDR1 is MNHNS and CDR2 SASEGT. V gave up 3 bases and J gave up 5 bases, with 15 bases separating them. This CDR3 is CASSEFQGAGDTQYF. In nucleotides, the CDR3 is TGTGCCAGCAGTGAGTTTCAAGGGGCCGGAGATACGCAGTATTTT.

The sample holds many counts of this clone. V usage is TRBV2 and J usage is TRBJ2-1, with TRBD1 identical over 8 bases. CDR3 length equals 13 residues. The trim removed 6 bases at V and 10 bases at J, leaving 8 bases unmatched. Per the germline V gene, CDR1 is SNHLY and CDR2 is FYNNEI. The CDR3 spells CASRRDRFREQFF. CDR3 sequence (DNA): TGTGCCAGCAGACGGGACAGGTTCAGGGAGCAGTTCTTC.

This rearrangement joins TRBV7-3 to TRBJ2-7, with 9 nucleotides matching TRBD2. The germline gives CDR1 SGHTA, CDR2 FQGTGA. The CDR3 sequence is 16 residues long. With 1 base clipped from V and 4 bases from J, the junction kept 8 bases outside the gene matches. CDR3 nucleotides: TGTGCCAGCAGCTTAAGCCCGGGACTAGCCGAATACGAGCAGTACTTC. It encodes CASSLSPGLAEYEQYF. The entire variable domain, with the rest obtained from reference TRBV7-3 and TRBJ2-7, is as follows: GAGVSQTPSNKVTEKGKYVELRCDPISGHTALYWYRQSLGQGPEFLIYFQGTGAADDSGLPNDRFFAVRPEGSVSTLKIQRTERGDSAVYLCASSLSPGLAEYEQYFGPGTRLTVT.